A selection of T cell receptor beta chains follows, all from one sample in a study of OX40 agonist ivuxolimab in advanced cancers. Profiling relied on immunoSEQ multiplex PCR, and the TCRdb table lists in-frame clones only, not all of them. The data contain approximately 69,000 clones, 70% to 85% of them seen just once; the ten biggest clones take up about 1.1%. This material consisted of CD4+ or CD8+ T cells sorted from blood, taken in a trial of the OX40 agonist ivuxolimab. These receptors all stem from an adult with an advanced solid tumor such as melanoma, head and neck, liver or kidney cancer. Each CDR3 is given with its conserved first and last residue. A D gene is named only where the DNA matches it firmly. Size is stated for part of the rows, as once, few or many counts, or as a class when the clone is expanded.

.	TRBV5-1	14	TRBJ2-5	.	TGCGCCAGCAGCTTGTCCCCCTCACAAGAGACCCAGTACTTC	CASSLSPSQETQYF
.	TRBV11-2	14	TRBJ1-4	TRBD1	TGTGCCAGCAGCCCGACAGGGGGCAATGAAAAACTGTTTTTT	CASSPTGGNEKLFF
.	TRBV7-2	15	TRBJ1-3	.	TGTGCCAGCAGCCTACAGCTGGCCTCTGGAAACACCATATATTTT	CASSLQLASGNTIYF
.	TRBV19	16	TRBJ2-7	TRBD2	TGTGCCAGTAGTGCCGGGGGGTTAACGTACTCCTACGAGCAGTACTTC	CASSAGGLTYSYEQYF
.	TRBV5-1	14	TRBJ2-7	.	TGCGCCAGCAGACTTCAGACGAGCTCCTACGAGCAGTACTTC	CASRLQTSSYEQYF
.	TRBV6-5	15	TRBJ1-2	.	TGTGCCAGCAGTCTCACGGGGGGGGGAAAGTACGGCTACACCTTC	CASSLTGGGKYGYTF
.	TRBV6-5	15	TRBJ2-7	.	TGTGCCAGCAGTTACTCAGGGGCGGGATCCTACGAGCAGTACTTC	CASSYSGAGSYEQYF
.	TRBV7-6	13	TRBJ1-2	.	TGTGCCAGCAGCCCACAGGGTACCCATGGCTACACCTTC	CASSPQGTHGYTF
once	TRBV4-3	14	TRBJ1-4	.	TGCGCCAGCAGCCCTACATGGGATAATGAAAAACTGTTTTTT	CASSPTWDNEKLFF
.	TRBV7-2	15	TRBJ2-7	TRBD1	TGTGCCAGCAGCTTAGGGGGGACAGGGGTGTACGAGCAGTACTTC	CASSLGGTGVYEQYF
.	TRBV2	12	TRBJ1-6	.	TGTGCCAGCAGCGCTTATAATTCACCCCTCCACTTT	CASSAYNSPLHF
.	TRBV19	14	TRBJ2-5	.	TGTGCCAGTAGCCCTAGGGGGGAAGAAGAGACCCAGTACTTC	CASSPRGEEETQYF
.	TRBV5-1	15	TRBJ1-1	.	TGCGCCAGCAGCTTGTTAGGCACACAGAACACTGAAGCTTTCTTT	CASSLLGTQNTEAFF
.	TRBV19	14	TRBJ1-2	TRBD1	TGTGCCAGTAGCGTCCCGGGACAGGGATATGGCTACACCTTC	CASSVPGQGYGYTF
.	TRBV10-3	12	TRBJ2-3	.	TGTGCCATCAGTGAGTCCACAGATACGCAGTATTTT	CAISESTDTQYF
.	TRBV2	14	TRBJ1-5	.	TGTGCCAGCAGTGCTGAGGGAGGGGACCAGCCCCAGCATTTT	CASSAEGGDQPQHF
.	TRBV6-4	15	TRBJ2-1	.	TGTGCCAGCAGTGACGGGTCTAGCGAAGGGATTGAGCAGTTCTTC	CASSDGSSEGIEQFF
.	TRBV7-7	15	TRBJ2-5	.	TGTGCTAGCAGCTTAGTGGCGGGGGCCGATGGGACCCAGTACTTC	CASSLVAGADGTQYF
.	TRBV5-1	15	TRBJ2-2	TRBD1	TGCGCCAGCAGCTTGTCAGGGGGCAACACCGGGGAGCTGTTTTTT	CASSLSGGNTGELFF
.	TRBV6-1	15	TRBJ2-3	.	TGTGCCAGCAGTGACGGGAGGGGGCGATCTGATACGCAGTATTTT	CASSDGRGRSDTQYF
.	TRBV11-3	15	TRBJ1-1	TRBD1	TGTGCCAGCAGCACCGGGGGGACAGAATCGGGTGAAGCTTTCTTT	CASSTGGTESGEAFF
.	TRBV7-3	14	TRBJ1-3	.	TGTGCCAGCAGCTCAGGACAGCCTGGAAACACCATATATTTT	CASSSGQPGNTIYF
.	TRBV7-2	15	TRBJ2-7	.	TGTGCCAGCAGCTTGCTGGACAACCCGTCTGGGGAGCAGTACTTC	CASSLLDNPSGEQYF
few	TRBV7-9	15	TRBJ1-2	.	TGTGCCAGCAGCTTAGGGACAGCGGGCAACTATGGCTACACCTTC	CASSLGTAGNYGYTF
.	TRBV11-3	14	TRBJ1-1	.	TGTGCCAGCAGCTCAGGACAGCCGAACACTGAAGCTTTCTTT	CASSSGQPNTEAFF
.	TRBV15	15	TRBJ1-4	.	TGTGCCACCAGCAGATCGGACAGTTTCGGTGAAAAACTGTTTTTT	CATSRSDSFGEKLFF
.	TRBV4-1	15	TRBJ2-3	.	TGCGCCAGCAGCCACCCAGGTGGGGGGACAGATACGCAGTATTTT	CASSHPGGGTDTQYF
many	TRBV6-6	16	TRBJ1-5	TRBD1	TGTGCCAGCAGTTACGGGCTCTCAGGGGGCGACCAGCCCCAGCATTTT	CASSYGLSGGDQPQHF
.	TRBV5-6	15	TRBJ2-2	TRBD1	TGTGCCAGCAGCCTCGGGACAGTCTGGGCCGGGGAGCTGTTTTTT	CASSLGTVWAGELFF
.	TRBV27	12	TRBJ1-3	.	TGTGCCAGCAGTTTATTTCGAAACACCATATATTTT	CASSLFRNTIYF
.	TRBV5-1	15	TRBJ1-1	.	TGCGCCAGCAGCTTGGTTGGGGGCAGGGACACTGAAGCTTTCTTT	CASSLVGGRDTEAFF
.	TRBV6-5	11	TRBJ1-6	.	TGTGCCAGCAGGGATAATTCACCCCTCCACTTT	CASRDNSPLHF
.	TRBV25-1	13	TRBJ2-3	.	TGTGCCAGCAGTGACAGGGTCCGAATTACGCAGTATTTT	CASSDRVRITQYF
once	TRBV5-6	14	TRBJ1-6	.	TGTGCCAGCAGCACGACAGGTCTGAATTCACCCCTCCACTTT	CASSTTGLNSPLHF
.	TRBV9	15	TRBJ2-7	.	TGTGCCAGCAGCGTAGATCCCGCGGCAACCTACGAGCAGTACTTC	CASSVDPAATYEQYF
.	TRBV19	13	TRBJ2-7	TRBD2	TGTGCCAGTAGGGCTAGCGGCACCTACGAGCAGTACTTC	CASRASGTYEQYF
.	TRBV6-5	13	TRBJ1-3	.	TGTGCCAGCCCCCTCCCCGGGGGAGACACCATATATTTT	CASPLPGGDTIYF
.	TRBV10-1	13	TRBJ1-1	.	TGCGCCAGCAGTGACAGCATGAACACTGAAGCTTTCTTT	CASSDSMNTEAFF
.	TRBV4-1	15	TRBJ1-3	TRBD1	TGCGCCAGCACCCAGGGACAGAATTCTGGAAACACCATATATTTT	CASTQGQNSGNTIYF
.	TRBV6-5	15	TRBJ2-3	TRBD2	TGTGCCAGCAGACTAGCGGGGGGAAACACAGATACGCAGTATTTT	CASRLAGGNTDTQYF
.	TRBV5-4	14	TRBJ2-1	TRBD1	TGTGCCAGCAGCTGGACAGGGGCATTTAATGAGCAGTTCTTC	CASSWTGAFNEQFF
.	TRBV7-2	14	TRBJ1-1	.	TGTGCCAGCAGCTTGCAGCAGGGTCGTATTGAAGCTTTCTTT	CASSLQQGRIEAFF
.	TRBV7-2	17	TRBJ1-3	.	TGTGCCAGCAGCTTAGCTGGAGGGTTGGTGGCTGGAAACACCATATATTTT	CASSLAGGLVAGNTIYF
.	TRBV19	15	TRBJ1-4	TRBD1	TGTGCCAGTAGGTTACAGGGGGAGTGGAATGAAAAACTGTTTTTT	CASRLQGEWNEKLFF
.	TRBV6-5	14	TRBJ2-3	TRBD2	TGTGCCAGCAGGAATAGCGGGAGCACAGATACGCAGTATTTT	CASRNSGSTDTQYF
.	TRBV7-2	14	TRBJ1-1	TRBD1	TGTGCCAGCAGTCGTCGACAGGGGGTTACTGAAGCTTTCTTT	CASSRRQGVTEAFF
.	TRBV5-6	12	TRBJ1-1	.	TGTGCCAGCAGCTTGTGGAACACTGAAGCTTTCTTT	CASSLWNTEAFF
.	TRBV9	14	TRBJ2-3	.	TGTGCCAGCAGCGTAGTCAGGGTCGCCCATACGCAGTATTTT	CASSVVRVAHTQYF
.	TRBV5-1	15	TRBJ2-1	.	TGCGCCAGCAGCTTGGCCTACCGTGGGCGGAATGAGCAGTTCTTC	CASSLAYRGRNEQFF
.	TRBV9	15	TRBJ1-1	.	TGTGCCAGCAGCGAATACAGGAGTTCGAACACTGAAGCTTTCTTT	CASSEYRSSNTEAFF
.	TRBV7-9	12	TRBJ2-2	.	TGTGCCAGCAACTCAGTTATGGGGGAGCTGTTTTTT	CASNSVMGELFF
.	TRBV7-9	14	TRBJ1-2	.	TGTGCCAGCAGCTTAACGGGACCCAGCTATGGCTACACCTTC	CASSLTGPSYGYTF
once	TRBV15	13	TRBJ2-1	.	TGTGCCACCAGTTACGACGGTTACAATGAGCAGTTCTTC	CATSYDGYNEQFF
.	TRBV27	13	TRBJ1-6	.	TGTGCCAGCAGTTTATTTAAGAATTCACCCCTCCACTTT	CASSLFKNSPLHF